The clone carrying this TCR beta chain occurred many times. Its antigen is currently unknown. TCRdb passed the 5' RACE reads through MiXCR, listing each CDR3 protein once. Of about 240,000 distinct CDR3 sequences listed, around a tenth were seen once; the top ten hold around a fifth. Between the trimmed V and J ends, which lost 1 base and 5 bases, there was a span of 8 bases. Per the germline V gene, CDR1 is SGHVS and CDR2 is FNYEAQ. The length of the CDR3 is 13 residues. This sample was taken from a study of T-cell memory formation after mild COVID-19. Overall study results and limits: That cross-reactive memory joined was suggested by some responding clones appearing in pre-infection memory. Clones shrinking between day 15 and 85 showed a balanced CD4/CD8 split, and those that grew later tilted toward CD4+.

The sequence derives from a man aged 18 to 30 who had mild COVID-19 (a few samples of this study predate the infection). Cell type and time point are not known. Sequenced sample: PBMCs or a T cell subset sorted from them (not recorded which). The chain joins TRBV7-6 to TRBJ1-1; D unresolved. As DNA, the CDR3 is TGTGCCAGCAGCTTAGGCGTGCGGACTGAAGCTTTCTTT. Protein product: CASSLGVRTEAFF.